This T cell receptor beta chain was obtained from a study of cytotoxic CD8 clonotypes in ibrutinib-treated CLL (dated by TCRdb to the early 2020s). Notes on the research overall: In this cohort, approximately 14 patients were treatment-naive and some 10 were relapsed/refractory, while around 17 had unmutated IGHV. Partial responses were observed in approximately 24 patients and complete responses in 2; after a median follow-up of 68 months, remission was maintained in some 14 patients and progression was observed in roughly 12. Samples at response were collected after a median of roughly twelve months of treatment, with a range of 6 to 36 months. On average, each sample had 255,043 productive templates and 94,082 productive rearrangements. Longitudinal samples were obtainable from about 30% of the roughly 90 participants in the trial. Cryopreserved peripheral blood mononuclear cells were obtained prior to treatment, at the time of response, and at either disease progression or sustained remission. Every remission and progressive disease sample was obtained while ibrutinib was still being received by the patients.

Each clonotype received, on average, 10x coverage in deep resolution sequencing performed on a MiSeq, where the target depth lay between 1 in 1 million and 1 in 200,000 T cells. The immunoSEQ hsTCRB Kit was used to generate TCR beta libraries. In the source study's methods: Data were analyzed with ImmunoSEQ Data Assistant and ImmunoSEQ Analyzer, with V, D and J genes assigned per IMGT definitions. Clonality, which ranges from 0 to 1, was calculated as one minus the normalized Shannon entropy of productive rearrangement frequencies. Only overrepresented clonotypes making up at least 0.05% of the repertoire of each patient were included in the public clonotype analysis. Around 13 age-matched healthy donor repertoires from immuneACCESS were used as controls for clonality. As stored in TCRdb, this immuneACCESS dataset retains in-frame rearrangements with V and J assigned. A fraction of the clones does not appear; measured against another copy, unresolved V genes explain less than half of the discrepancy, and the remainder lacks a known reason. The DNA was the basis for D and trimming; V, J and clone size are from that table. This sample is represented by 250,000 to 350,000 clones; approximately 76% of them were singletons. Around 5.3% of the sample goes to the ten largest clones.

Only a few counts were recorded for this clone. What this receptor recognizes is not known. Base-call qualities are not available, and no considerably larger clone is one nucleotide away. In the paper's terms, the time point label means: progressive disease on ibrutinib. For TCR beta library preparation, 1.5 to 2 micrograms of genomic DNA was extracted from cryopreserved PBMCs. Longitudinal blood samples from CLL patients on ibrutinib monotherapy underwent high-throughput TCR beta sequencing. The patients took part in an open-label, single-center phase 2 trial of ibrutinib monotherapy. Study-wide conclusions, independent of this receptor: At baseline, clonality was higher than in age-matched healthy donors and showed a strong correlation with circulating CD8+ T-cell counts. An increase in clonality was observed at ibrutinib response, with clonality remaining stable during sustained remission and falling back toward baseline at progression. Sustained-remission and progressing patients did not have matched sampling times, and lymph node repertoires were not examined. Public clonotypes were rare and either shrank or stayed stable during treatment, and the rise in clonality at ibrutinib response reflected expansion of private clonotypes.

The V and J ends are trimmed by 3 bases and 6 bases, leaving 14 bases between them. The CDR3 numbers 15 residues from cysteine through phenylalanine. Only the CDR3 DNA is retained, 45 bases long and in frame from the first base. As encoded in the germline V gene, CDR1 is KGHSH while CDR2 is LQKENI. Rearrangement joined TRBV18 to TRBJ2-2; TRBD1 is possibly the D segment (6 matching bases). The starting material was PBMCs, obtained at disease progression, from a patient treated with ibrutinib. The receptor comes from a human donor with chronic lymphocytic leukemia. The DNA is TGTGCCAGCTCACCCTTAGGTGAGGGGGCCGGGGAGCTGTTTTTT. Its protein product is CASSPLGEGAGELFF. Joined to the reference TRBV18 and TRBJ2-2 proteins, this CDR3 gives the full variable domain: NAGVMQNPRHLVRRRGQEARLRCSPMKGHSHVYWYRQLPEEGLKFMVYLQKENIIDESGMPKERFSAEFPKEGPSILRIQQVVRGDSAAYFCASSPLGEGAGELFFGEGSRLTVL.